The 28 T cell receptor beta chains reported below all come from one sample, sequenced in a study of blood T cell repertoires in COVID-19 (dated by TCRdb to 2018 to 2020). Library preparation was by the immunoSEQ multiplex PCR assay. Sourced from immuneACCESS, this table was stored by TCRdb with only in-frame sequences that have V and J called. A share of the clones is absent; for the studies checked, an unresolved V gene accounts for under half, and the remainder has no known explanation. Here the sample has tens of thousands of clones; about four fifths occur a single time. The biggest ten clones account for about 10% of the sample. Sequencing input: peripheral blood. The receptors come from a man aged 60 to 69 with acute or convalescent COVID-19.

V gene TRBV7-2 combines with J gene TRBJ2-4; 11 nucleotides agree with TRBD2. CDR1 is SGHTA and CDR2 is FQGNSA in the germline V gene. V shed 6 bases, J shed 3 bases, and the junction held 10 bases outside the gene matches. The CDR3 spans 17 residues. CDR3 DNA sequence: TGTGCCAGCAGTTCAGACCTAGCGGGGGGTATCAAAAACATTCAGTACTTC. Amino acid sequence: CASSSDLAGGIKNIQYF.

The rearrangement joins TRBV7-2 to TRBJ2-7; 10 nucleotides line up with TRBD2. After removal of 5 bases from V and 7 bases from J, the junction contained 17 bases not matched to a gene. This CDR3 comprises 17 residues. CDR1 SGHTA and CDR2 FQGNSA come from the germline V gene. CDR3 sequence (DNA): TGTGCCAGCAGCCCTAGAGTAGGGCTAGCGGGAGTCGGGGAGCAGTACTTC. Amino acid sequence: CASSPRVGLAGVGEQYF.

V gene TRBV11-2 combines with J gene TRBJ1-1; 7 bases are a match to TRBD1. The CDR3 runs 14 residues. CDR1 SGHAT and CDR2 FQNNGV come from the germline V gene. V was pared by 5 bases and J by 3 bases, with 6 bases of the junction left unmatched. CDR3 DNA: TGTGCCAGCAGCAAACAGGGGATGGACACTGAAGCTTTCTTT. Encoded protein: CASSKQGMDTEAFF.

V is TRBV7-2 and J is TRBJ1-2; 10 bases line up with TRBD1. CDR3 length: 16 amino acids. J lost 6 bases, V lost 5 bases, and 12 bases had no gene match. The germline V gene encodes CDR1 SGHTA and CDR2 FQGNSA. The CDR3: CASSPGDRGRRDGYTF. The CDR3 region has the DNA TGTGCCAGCAGCCCAGGAGACAGGGGGCGCAGAGATGGCTACACCTTC. Combining the CDR3 with reference TRBV7-2 and TRBJ1-2 gives the whole variable domain GAGVSQSPSNKVTEKGKDVELRCDPISGHTALYWYRQSLGQGLEFLIYFQGNSAPDKSGLPSDRFSAERTGGSVSTLTIQRTQQEDSAVYLCASSPGDRGRRDGYTFGSGTRLTVV.

The chain couples TRBV19 to TRBJ2-1; 9 bases are shared with TRBD2. This CDR3 region has 15 residues. Per the germline V gene, CDR1 is LNHDA and CDR2 is SQIVND (reference sequence). With 4 bases clipped from V and 7 bases from J, the junction kept 8 bases outside the gene matches. The CDR3 is CASSTIAGALNEQFF. The CDR3 region has the DNA TGTGCCAGTAGTACAATAGCGGGAGCTCTAAATGAGCAGTTCTTC.

This sequence joins TRBV7-2 and TRBJ2-5, with TRBD2 matching 10 bases. The CDR3 consists of 15 residues. Germline CDR1 reads SGHTA; CDR2 reads FQGNSA. Germline trimming cut 5 bases from V and 2 bases from J; bases unmatched to any gene: 5. CDR3 sequence: CASSRSSGSQETQYF. The DNA of the CDR3 is TGTGCCAGCAGCAGATCTAGCGGGAGTCAAGAGACCCAGTACTTC. The whole variable domain, remainder taken from reference TRBV7-2 and TRBJ2-5, is GAGVSQSPSNKVTEKGKDVELRCDPISGHTALYWYRQSLGQGLEFLIYFQGNSAPDKSGLPSDRFSAERTGGSVSTLTIQRTQQEDSAVYLCASSRSSGSQETQYFGPGTRLLVL.

This clone has a handful of counts. The chain is built from TRBV4-2 and TRBJ1-2, with D uncertain. Trimming took 6 bases from V and 1 from J, leaving 6 bases between them. The germline gives CDR1 LGHNA, CDR2 YNFKEQ. CDR3 length equals 12 residues. CDR3 residues: CASRGDNYGYTF. The DNA for the CDR3 is TGTGCCAGCAGGGGCGATAACTATGGCTACACCTTC.

This chain connects TRBV6-2 or TRBV6-3 to TRBJ2-5; 8 bases match TRBD2. The V gene end was trimmed by 2 bases and the J gene end by 5 bases; junction bases not matched to a gene: 10. Germline CDR1 and CDR2: MNHEY and SVGEGT. The CDR3 has 16 amino acids. CDR3 nucleotides: TGTGCCAGCAGTTACGGGGGACTCGCGGGGGGTGAGACCCAGTACTTC. Translated: CASSYGGLAGGETQYF.

The J gene is TRBJ1-1, the V gene TRBV19, with 9 bases aligning to TRBD1. The CDR3 is 13 residues long. Germline CDR1 LNHDA, CDR2 SQIVND (reference sequence). With V trimmed by 7 bases and J by 4 bases, 4 bases remained unmatched. The CDR3 sequence is CASTADRGTEAFF. The CDR3 DNA is TGTGCCAGTACCGCGGACAGGGGCACTGAAGCTTTCTTT.

CDR3 nucleotide sequence: TGTGCCAGCAGTGAACAGGATCTCGACACTGAAGCTTTCTTT. Protein: CASSEQDLDTEAFF. The chain uses TRBV2 and TRBJ1-1; D unclear. The CDR3 loop spans 14 amino acids. Trimming stripped 2 bases from V and 3 bases from J, with 10 bases between. Germline V gene lookup returns CDR1 SNHLY and CDR2 FYNNEI.

The chain recombines TRBV12-3 or TRBV12-4 with TRBJ2-5; TRBD1 might be the D (5 bases). This CDR3 spans 12 amino acids. V gave up 5 bases and J gave up 5 bases, with 9 bases separating them. As DNA, the CDR3 is TGTGCCAGCAGTAACAGGCGCGAGACCCAGTACTTC. Translated: CASSNRRETQYF.

V and J are TRBV28 and TRBJ1-4; D possibly corresponds to TRBD1 (5 bases). This CDR3 is built from 13 residues. The V gene lost 7 bases and the J gene lost 7 bases, with 13 bases spanning the gap. CDR1 is MDHEN, CDR2 SYDVKM, per germline. CDR3 sequence: CASTYPGGEKLFF. The CDR3 region has the DNA TGTGCCAGCACCTACCCGGGGGGTGAAAAACTGTTTTTT.

The chain joins TRBV5-1 to TRBJ2-2, with unresolved D. The CDR3 is made up of 16 amino acids. Germline loops: CDR1 SGHRS, CDR2 YFSETQ. The V end was cut by 0 bases, the J end by 7 bases, with 16 bases between. The CDR3 DNA sequence: TGCGCCAGCAGCTTGGATTTCCTCCGGCGGTACGGGGAGCTGTTTTTT. As protein: CASSLDFLRRYGELFF.

This sequence joins TRBV6-5 and TRBJ1-1; D is unresolved. The CDR3 covers 14 residues. Trimming removed 0 bases at V and 0 bases at J, with 5 bases between. Germline V lookup: CDR1 MNHEY, CDR2 SVGAGI. Here the CDR3 DNA reads TGTGCCAGCAGTTACTCGTCAGTGAACACTGAAGCTTTCTTT. This translates into CASSYSSVNTEAFF.

The chain carries TRBV7-2 and TRBJ1-3, with D unclear. This CDR3 comprises 14 residues. Trimming took 4 bases from V and 1 from J, leaving 8 bases between them. The V gene's germline CDR1 is SGHTA and CDR2 FQGNSA. CDR3 in amino acids: CASSSVLSGNTIYF. For the CDR3, the DNA is TGTGCCAGCAGCTCGGTCCTTTCTGGAAACACCATATATTTT.

The chain is built from TRBV27 and TRBJ2-7, with 9 nucleotides matching TRBD1. The CDR3 is 14 residues long. CDR1 and CDR2 from the germline V gene are MNHEY and SMNVEV (reference sequence). The junction had 7 bases not matched to a gene; V was cut back by 5 bases and J by 5 bases. The CDR3, as DNA: TGTGCCAGCAGTGCCGGCCGGGACAGGGACGAGCAGTACTTC. It specifies CASSAGRDRDEQYF.

The chain couples TRBV7-3 to TRBJ2-6; no firm D call. CDR1 is SGHTA and CDR2 is FQGTGA in the germline V gene. V was pared by 5 bases and J by 1 base, with 9 bases between. The CDR3 sequence is 15 residues long. The CDR3 sequence: CASSPGRSGANVLTF. DNA of the CDR3: TGTGCCAGCAGCCCTGGCAGGTCTGGGGCCAACGTCCTGACTTTC.

The chain links TRBV6-5 to TRBJ2-7; 7 bases are a match to TRBD1. Germline values: CDR1 MNHEY, CDR2 SVGAGI. V shed 5 bases, J shed 3 bases, and the junction held 7 bases outside the gene matches. The CDR3 is 14 residues long. The CDR3 spells CASSQADRVYEQYF. The CDR3 region has the DNA TGTGCCAGCAGTCAGGCTGACAGGGTCTACGAGCAGTACTTC.

The genes are TRBV18 and TRBJ2-7; TRBD1 matches at 8 bases. This CDR3 spans 15 amino acids. Germline values: CDR1 KGHSH, CDR2 LQKENI. V lost 4 bases and J lost 0; bases outside the gene matches: 5. As DNA, the CDR3 is TGTGCCAGCTCACTAACGACAGGGGACTCCTACGAGCAGTACTTC. It codes for CASSLTTGDSYEQYF.

The rearrangement joins TRBV11-2 to TRBJ2-7; TRBD1 aligns across 9 bases. The germline V gene encodes CDR1 SGHAT and CDR2 FQNNGV. The CDR3 has 14 residues. Unmatched junction bases numbered 3, after V lost 1 base and J lost 5 bases. The CDR3 DNA reads TGTGCCAGCAGCTTAGCGGGACAGGGAAACGAGCAGTACTTC. This encodes CASSLAGQGNEQYF.

This clone was detected a few times. The chain joins TRBV6-2 or TRBV6-3 to TRBJ1-2; tentatively, D is TRBD1 (5 bases). V lost 5 bases, J lost 4 bases, and 11 bases lay in between. The germline CDR1 and CDR2 sequences are MNHEY and SVGEGT. This CDR3 has 13 residues. The CDR3 region is CASSPSGVYGYTF. CDR3 nucleotides: TGTGCCAGCAGTCCCTCGGGGGTCTATGGCTACACCTTC.

The J gene is TRBJ2-1, the V gene TRBV13, with TRBD1 identical over 7 bases. This CDR3 is 22 amino acids long. V lost 5 bases to trimming and J lost 1 base; unmatched junction nucleotides: 26. Germline loops: CDR1 PRHDT, CDR2 FYEKMQ (reference sequence). CDR3 loop: CASSPNPFGQEEAKGSYNEQFF. DNA for the CDR3: TGTGCCAGCAGCCCCAACCCCTTCGGACAGGAGGAGGCCAAGGGTTCCTACAATGAGCAGTTCTTC.

This sequence joins TRBV19 and TRBJ2-3, with TRBD2 identical over 15 bases. Germline V lookup: CDR1 LNHDA, CDR2 SQIVND (reference sequence). The V segment lost 10 bases and the J segment 6 bases; nucleotides outside the gene matches: 11. The CDR3 spans 16 residues. The CDR3 DNA sequence: TGTGCCACCCAAAGGACTAGCGGGAGGGCCAGGGATACGCAGTATTTT. This translates into CATQRTSGRARDTQYF.

The chain recombines TRBV4-2 with TRBJ1-1; D is unresolved. Trimming removed 0 bases from V and 4 bases from J, with 12 bases in between. The germline gives CDR1 LGHNA, CDR2 YNFKEQ. The CDR3 loop spans 15 amino acids. The CDR3 region has the DNA TGTGCCAGCAGCCAAGATTCCCCGGGAGGCACTGAAGCTTTCTTT. It is translated as CASSQDSPGGTEAFF.

The genes are TRBV7-2 and TRBJ2-5; TRBD2 matches at 7 bases. J lost 4 bases, V lost 3 bases, and 11 bases had no gene match. There are 16 residues in the CDR3. Per germline, CDR1 SGHTA and CDR2 FQGNSA. DNA for the CDR3: TGTGCCAGCAGCTTGTCTGGCCTGGGGGGGGGAGAGACCCAGTACTTC. It specifies CASSLSGLGGGETQYF.

This clone was counted a few times. The V and J genes are TRBV7-9 and TRBJ2-3; TRBD1 agrees at 7 bases. Germline-derived CDR1 and CDR2 are SEHNR and FQNEAQ (reference sequence). The V and J ends lost 5 bases and 2 bases, in that order; junction bases with no gene match: 7. The CDR3 has 15 amino acids. The DNA of the CDR3 is TGTGCCAGCAGCCGACAGGGCCTCCCCACAGATACGCAGTATTTT. This codes for CASSRQGLPTDTQYF.

Only a few counts were recorded for this clone. The chain combines TRBV9 with TRBJ1-1, with TRBD1 identical over 9 bases. Germline V gives CDR1 SGDLS, CDR2 YYNGEE. The CDR3 is made up of 15 amino acids. The J segment lost 3 bases and the V segment lost 3 bases, leaving 6 bases of the junction unmatched. CDR3 nucleotide sequence: TGTGCCAGCAGCGATACAGGGGGCTGGGACACTGAAGCTTTCTTT. Translation gives CASSDTGGWDTEAFF.

The chain links TRBV14 to TRBJ2-1, with 10 bases lining up with TRBD2. There are 15 residues in the CDR3. Germline CDR1 is SGHDN and CDR2 is FVKESK. V gave up 6 bases and J gave up 7 bases; unmatched junction bases: 9. The CDR3 sequence is CASSISGGPSNEQFF. In nucleotides, the CDR3 is TGTGCCAGCAGTATTAGCGGGGGGCCGTCGAATGAGCAGTTCTTC.